The next 16 T cell receptor beta chains were all read from a single sample in a study of blood T cell repertoires in COVID-19. Profiling relied on immunoSEQ multiplex PCR, and the TCRdb table lists in-frame clones only, not all of them. This table has roughly 280,000 clones, around 90% appearing once. Sequencing was carried out using peripheral blood. All receptors come from a woman aged 45-65 years who had recovered from COVID-19.

This clone was recorded at least ten times. The chain is built from TRBV20-1 and TRBJ2-7; 10 nucleotides line up with TRBD2. Germline CDR1 reads DFQATT; CDR2 reads SNEGSKA (reference sequence). The CDR3 has 16 amino acids. J was trimmed by 0 bases and V by 3 bases; bases with no gene match: 8. CDR3 loop: CSASTPTSGASYEQYF. The CDR3 DNA is TGCAGTGCTAGTACCCCCACTAGCGGGGCCTCCTACGAGCAGTACTTC.

This chain joins TRBV7-3 and TRBJ2-6, with D unclear. Germline V CDR1 and CDR2: SGHTA, FQGTGA. CDR3 size: 15 residues. Trimming took 5 bases from V and 1 from J, leaving 9 bases between them. DNA of the CDR3: TGTGCCAGCAGCCAAACCCAGTCTGGGGCCAACGTCCTGACTTTC. This sequence encodes CASSQTQSGANVLTF.

In DNA form, the CDR3 reads TGCGCCAGCAGCCTTCCGGGACTAGCGGGGTCAGATACGCAGTATTTT. It codes for CASSLPGLAGSDTQYF. J is TRBJ2-3 and V is TRBV5-1, with TRBD2 matching over 13 bases. CDR1 is SGHRS and CDR2 is YFSETQ in the germline V gene. The CDR3 extends over 16 amino acids. After removal of 4 bases from V and 4 bases from J, the junction contained 6 bases not matched to a gene. Complete variable domain (other parts from reference TRBV5-1 and TRBJ2-3): KAGVTQTPRYLIKTRGQQVTLSCSPISGHRSVSWYQQTPGQGLQFLFEYFSETQRNKGNFPGRFSGRQFSNSRSEMNVSTLELGDSALYLCASSLPGLAGSDTQYFGPGTRLTVL.

V usage is TRBV29-1 and J usage is TRBJ1-2, with 7 bases matching TRBD1. Trimming at V came to 5 bases and at J to 2 bases, leaving 11 bases not matched to a gene. This CDR3 comprises 15 residues. Germline lookup yields CDR1 SQVTM and CDR2 ANQGSEA. The CDR3 region has the DNA TGCAGCGTTATAACCAACGACAGGGCAAACTATGGCTACACCTTC. Amino acids: CSVITNDRANYGYTF.

V is TRBV27 and J is TRBJ2-3; 8 bases match TRBD1. V was pared by 6 bases and J by 0 bases, with 2 bases of the junction left unmatched. This CDR3 has 14 residues. The germline V gene has CDR1 MNHEY and CDR2 SMNVEV (reference sequence). This CDR3 reads CASRGQVSTDTQYF. The CDR3 DNA is TGTGCCAGCAGGGGACAGGTCAGCACAGATACGCAGTATTTT.

The V and J genes are TRBV29-1 and TRBJ1-1; D is undetermined. With 7 bases removed from V and 0 bases from J, the gap between germline ends came to 18 bases. Germline lookup yields CDR1 SQVTM and CDR2 ANQGSEA. This CDR3 comprises 15 residues. CDR3 bases: TGCAGCGACGGGTCCCCTCATCTTCTGAACACTGAAGCTTTCTTT. Protein product: CSDGSPHLLNTEAFF.

V and J are TRBV7-2 and TRBJ1-2, with D possibly being TRBD1 (6 bases). The CDR3 is 15 amino acids. Germline V gene lookup returns CDR1 SGHTA and CDR2 FQGNSA. With 1 base removed from V and 2 bases from J, the gap between germline ends came to 11 bases. For the CDR3, the DNA is TGTGCCAGCAGCTTAGTAGGGGGTTTAAACTATGGCTACACCTTC. This encodes CASSLVGGLNYGYTF. The full variable domain, with the rest looked up from reference TRBV7-2 and TRBJ1-2, is GAGVSQSPSNKVTEKGKDVELRCDPISGHTALYWYRQSLGQGLEFLIYFQGNSAPDKSGLPSDRFSAERTGGSVSTLTIQRTQQEDSAVYLCASSLVGGLNYGYTFGSGTRLTVV.

This sequence joins TRBV7-3 and TRBJ2-7, with D maybe TRBD2 (5 bases). From germline, CDR1 is SGHTA and CDR2 FQGTGA. Trimming shortened V by 5 bases and J by 0 bases, and 17 bases separated the two germline ends. This CDR3 contains 16 residues. The CDR3 is CASSPGVGMSSYEQYF. The CDR3, as DNA: TGTGCCAGCAGCCCAGGAGTCGGGATGTCCTCCTACGAGCAGTACTTC.

This chain connects TRBV5-6 to TRBJ1-2, with D perhaps TRBD1 (5 bases). Germline CDR1 is SGHDT and CDR2 is YYEEEE. V was clipped by 5 bases and J by 4 bases, with 15 bases between them. The CDR3 has 14 residues. The CDR3 sequence is CASRRVGGLYGYTF. In DNA, the CDR3 is TGTGCCAGCAGGCGTGTCGGGGGTCTCTATGGCTACACCTTC.

The CDR3 reads CASSLYPGGNIQYF. Written as DNA, the CDR3 is TGTGCCAGCAGCTTATACCCCGGGGGGAACATTCAGTACTTC. This chain connects TRBV7-2 to TRBJ2-4; 7 nucleotides match TRBD2. Germline CDR1 and CDR2: SGHTA and FQGNSA. V was clipped by 2 bases and J by 7 bases; unmatched bases: 5. The CDR3 runs to 14 residues.

The V and J genes are TRBV4-3 and TRBJ1-2, with D uncertain. Germline CDR1 and CDR2: LGHNA and YSLEER. This CDR3 has 15 amino acids. The germline V and J ends were trimmed by 1 base and 4 bases, with 13 bases remaining between them. The CDR3, as DNA: TGCGCCAGCAGCCAAGCTAGGAGGGCCCTCTATGGCTACACCTTC. Encoded protein: CASSQARRALYGYTF.

This clone was seen just once. The chain combines TRBV23-1 with TRBJ1-1, with a weak D call TRBD1 (5 bases). TRBV23-1 is recorded as an ORF, its role being uncertain. V was cut by 9 bases and J by 6 bases, with 14 bases left in between. This CDR3 has 12 residues. The CDR3 DNA reads as TGCGCCAGATCGTCGCCAGGGTCTGAAGCTTTCTTT. This sequence encodes CARSSPGSEAFF.

This clone was observed a single time. The chain carries TRBV29-1 and TRBJ1-2, with a possible D match to TRBD1 (5 bases). Per germline, CDR1 SQVTM and CDR2 ANQGSEA. Trimming took 2 bases from V and 7 from J, leaving 17 bases between them. The CDR3 loop spans 14 amino acids. The CDR3 DNA sequence: TGCAGCGTTGAAACCCGGGACCGGGGGGTTGGCTACACCTTC. This sequence encodes CSVETRDRGVGYTF.

The rearrangement uses TRBV19 and TRBJ2-2, with no clear D. V lost 2 bases, J lost 1 base, and 5 bases lay in between. The CDR3 has 14 amino acids. The V gene's germline CDR1 is LNHDA and CDR2 SQIVND (reference sequence). CDR3 sequence reads: CASSIIRNTGELFF. CDR3 nucleotide sequence: TGTGCCAGTAGTATAATCCGGAACACCGGGGAGCTGTTTTTT.

The rearrangement joins TRBV18 to TRBJ1-3; D remains ambiguous. Per the germline V gene, CDR1 is KGHSH and CDR2 is LQKENI. Trimming cost V 3 bases and J 2 bases, with 17 bases left between them. This CDR3 has 17 amino acids. The CDR3 DNA follows: TGTGCCAGCTCACCTACAAGTTACAGCGGACCTGGAAACACCATATATTTT. Encoded protein: CASSPTSYSGPGNTIYF.

This chain uses TRBV12-3 or TRBV12-4 with TRBJ2-5, with D tentatively TRBD2 (6 bases). Trimming took 5 bases from V and 4 from J, leaving 8 bases between them. The CDR3 is 12 amino acids. The CDR3 region is CASSTGGETQYF. DNA of the CDR3: TGTGCCAGCAGTACCGGGGGAGAGACCCAGTACTTC.